A selection of T cell receptor beta chains follows, all from one sample in a study of shared clonotypes between healthy human individuals. Clones were sequenced by immunoSEQ multiplex PCR, and TCRdb holds only the in-frame ones, with some missing. The sample has about 2.5 million clones, about 90% seen once. The sequencing input was naive CD4+ T cells from PBMCs. The source is a man aged 18 to 29 in good health. Some clones in this sample may be carry-over from other donors' samples. CDR3s include the opening cysteine and the closing phenylalanine or tryptophan. D genes are given only for firm matches. Where a row states a size, it is once, few, many or the class of an expanded clone; other rows omit it.

cdr3_aa cdr3_nt d_call j_call clone_size v_call
CASSSSGTPFDYNEQFF TGTGCCAGCAGTTCTAGCGGGACCCCGTTTGACTACAATGAGCAGTTCTTC TRBD2 TRBJ2-1 . TRBV28
CASRQLGSSGNTIYF TGCGCCAGCAGACAACTTGGGAGCTCTGGAAACACCATATATTTT . TRBJ1-3 . TRBV5-1
CAWREGAGANVLTF TGTGCCTGGAGGGAGGGGGCCGGGGCCAACGTCCTGACTTTC . TRBJ2-6 . TRBV30
CASRPVSGRRTDTQYF TGTGCCAGCAGACCAGTTAGCGGGAGGAGGACAGATACGCAGTATTTT TRBD2 TRBJ2-3 . TRBV11-2
CASSFEAGTHYEQYF TGTGCCAGCAGTTTCGAAGCCGGGACCCACTACGAGCAGTACTTC . TRBJ2-7 . TRBV27
CAISEWGDEQFF TGTGCCATCAGTGAATGGGGTGATGAGCAGTTCTTC . TRBJ2-1 . TRBV10-3
CASQGASQPQHF TGTGCCAGCCAGGGGGCGAGCCAGCCCCAGCATTTT TRBD1 TRBJ1-5 few TRBV6-6
CASRSLAYNEQFF TGTGCCAGCAGGTCCCTAGCATACAATGAGCAGTTCTTC . TRBJ2-1 . TRBV2
CASSWDRSNQPQHF TGTGCCAGCAGCTGGGACAGGTCTAATCAGCCCCAGCATTTT TRBD1 TRBJ1-5 . TRBV7-2
CASSPDSQYGYTF TGTGCCAGCAGCCCGGACAGTCAGTATGGCTACACCTTC . TRBJ1-2 . TRBV11-2
CASSDGLTGTDTQYF TGTGCCAGCAGTGATGGCCTCACGGGCACAGATACGCAGTATTTT . TRBJ2-3 . TRBV6-4
CAYGPVGTGQYGYTF TGTGCCTACGGTCCCGTAGGGACAGGGCAGTATGGCTACACCTTC TRBD1 TRBJ1-2 . TRBV10-3
CASSQASNYGYTF TGTGCCAGCAGCCAAGCCAGTAACTATGGCTACACCTTC . TRBJ1-2 . TRBV7-9
CASSFLIDTDTQYF TGCGCCAGCAGCTTTTTGATTGATACAGATACGCAGTATTTT . TRBJ2-3 . TRBV5-1
CASSLGLAGGKNEQFF TGTGCCAGCAGTTTGGGACTAGCGGGAGGGAAAAATGAGCAGTTCTTC TRBD2 TRBJ2-1 . TRBV28
CASSVGNGANVLTF TGTGCCAGCAGCGTAGGGAACGGGGCCAACGTCCTGACTTTC . TRBJ2-6 . TRBV9
CASSLEDIEAFF TGTGCCAGCAGCTTAGAAGACATAGAAGCTTTCTTT . TRBJ1-1 . TRBV11-2
CASRDRGPYEQYF TGTGCCAGCCGGGACAGGGGCCCCTACGAGCAGTACTTC TRBD1 TRBJ2-7 few TRBV28
CASGTSGSYEQYF TGTGCCAGTGGGACTAGCGGGAGTTACGAGCAGTACTTC TRBD2 TRBJ2-7 . TRBV10-3
CAIRGIEGTGELFF TGTGCCATCAGAGGGATCGAGGGCACCGGGGAGCTGTTTTTT . TRBJ2-2 . TRBV10-3
CASSPAGNGNQPQHF TGTGCCAGCAGCCCCGCGGGGAACGGCAATCAGCCCCAGCATTTT . TRBJ1-5 . TRBV6-5
CASSRLPDQPQHF TGTGCCAGCAGTCGGCTCCCAGATCAGCCCCAGCATTTT . TRBJ1-5 once TRBV7-8
CASSLATGGEQFF TGTGCCAGCAGCTTAGCAACGGGGGGAGAGCAGTTCTTC TRBD2 TRBJ2-1 . TRBV11-3
CASTAAAYSGNTIYF TGTGCCAGCACCGCAGCGGCCTACTCTGGAAACACCATATATTTT . TRBJ1-3 . TRBV6-5
CASSISWNTEAFF TGTGCCAGTAGTATCAGTTGGAACACTGAAGCTTTCTTT . TRBJ1-1 . TRBV19
CASRGQGRGELFF TGTGCCAGCCGAGGACAGGGCCGCGGGGAGCTGTTTTTT TRBD1 TRBJ2-2 . TRBV6-5
CASSSRIMNTEAFF TGTGCCAGCAGCTCTAGGATTATGAACACTGAAGCTTTCTTT . TRBJ1-1 . TRBV7-2
CASSLRSTGGEKLFF TGCGCCAGCAGCTTGCGGTCCACCGGGGGAGAAAAACTGTTTTTT . TRBJ1-4 . TRBV5-1
CASSLFVTGNTGELFF TGCGCCAGCAGCTTGTTTGTGACTGGCAACACCGGGGAGCTGTTTTTT . TRBJ2-2 . TRBV5-1
CASSQDRGRVTEAFF TGTGCCAGCAGCCAAGACAGGGGGCGGGTCACTGAAGCTTTCTTT TRBD1 TRBJ1-1 . TRBV14
CASSRQTSSYEQYF TGTGCCAGTAGTAGACAGACTAGCTCCTACGAGCAGTACTTC . TRBJ2-7 . TRBV19
CASSLDLPSSYEQYF TGTGCCAGCAGCTTGGATCTACCCAGCTCCTACGAGCAGTACTTC . TRBJ2-7 . TRBV5-4
CASSPVRREKLFF TGCGCCAGCAGCCCCGTCCGTCGAGAAAAACTGTTTTTT . TRBJ1-4 . TRBV5-1
CASSSTGGVVGTEAFF TGCGCCAGCAGCTCAACAGGGGGTGTTGTGGGGACTGAAGCTTTCTTT TRBD1 TRBJ1-1 . TRBV5-1
CASSELGGDSNQPQHF TGTGCCAGCAGTGAATTGGGGGGGGACAGCAATCAGCCCCAGCATTTT . TRBJ1-5 few TRBV2
CASSLRGLDTQYF TGTGCCAGCTCGCTAAGGGGGCTTGATACGCAGTATTTT TRBD1 TRBJ2-3 . TRBV18
CASSPTGLANYGYTF TGTGCCAGCAGCCCAACGGGTCTAGCTAACTATGGCTACACCTTC . TRBJ1-2 . TRBV2
CASSNLGGVSTEAFF TGTGCCAGCTCAAACCTCGGGGGGGTGAGCACTGAAGCTTTCTTT . TRBJ1-1 . TRBV18
CASSGTSNTGELFF TGCGCCAGCAGCGGGACATCTAACACCGGGGAGCTGTTTTTT . TRBJ2-2 . TRBV5-1
CSARDVGRQHF TGCAGTGCTAGAGATGTAGGACGCCAGCATTTT . TRBJ1-5 once TRBV20-1
CATSRRGQPQHF TGTGCCACCAGCAGGAGGGGTCAGCCCCAGCATTTT . TRBJ1-5 . TRBV15
CVRSLSLHGTDTQYF TGTGTCAGAAGCTTAAGCCTTCACGGCACAGATACGCAGTATTTT . TRBJ2-3 . TRBV7-5
CASSIVGQTLAKNIQYF TGTGCCAGTAGTATAGTGGGGCAGACACTAGCCAAAAACATTCAGTACTTC . TRBJ2-4 . TRBV19
CASSPLPPGLVNNEQFF TGCGCCAGCAGCCCCCTACCGCCGGGACTAGTAAACAATGAGCAGTTCTTC TRBD2 TRBJ2-1 . TRBV5-1
CASSFSTRGIAGPQETQYF TGCGCCAGCAGCTTTAGTACCCGCGGAATCGCGGGGCCTCAAGAGACCCAGTACTTC . TRBJ2-5 . TRBV5-1
CASSLDGTSGTYEQYF TGTGCCAGCAGCTTAGACGGGACTAGCGGCACCTACGAGCAGTACTTC TRBD2 TRBJ2-7 . TRBV7-2
CASSFGQREAFF TGTGCCAGCAGTTTCGGACAACGGGAAGCTTTCTTT . TRBJ1-1 . TRBV6-6
CASSGGGVVKRTDTQYF TGCGCCAGCAGCGGAGGAGGGGTGGTCAAACGAACAGATACGCAGTATTTT . TRBJ2-3 . TRBV5-1
CATSRPTKTNEQFF TGTGCCACCAGCAGACCAACCAAGACCAATGAGCAGTTCTTC . TRBJ2-1 . TRBV15
CASSSSDGSPGGYTF TGCGCCAGCAGCTCATCGGACGGCTCCCCTGGCGGCTACACCTTC . TRBJ1-2 few TRBV5-1
CASSLDRAEPQHF TGTGCCAGCAGCTTGGACAGGGCTGAGCCCCAGCATTTT . TRBJ1-5 . TRBV5-4
CASSLEVSQPQHF TGTGCCAGCAGCTTAGAGGTTAGTCAGCCCCAGCATTTT . TRBJ1-5 . TRBV7-9
CASSARSRAGGAYEQYF TGTGCCAGCAGTGCCCGGTCCCGGGCGGGAGGGGCCTACGAGCAGTACTTC TRBD2 TRBJ2-7 . TRBV6-1
CASSLGGLSNQPQHF TGCGCCAGCAGCTTAGGGGGCTTAAGCAATCAGCCCCAGCATTTT TRBD1 TRBJ1-5 few TRBV5-1
CASSPRPSFGETQYF TGTGCCAGCAGCCCCAGGCCCTCCTTCGGGGAGACCCAGTACTTC . TRBJ2-5 . TRBV7-9
CASRRTGGRYNEQFF TGTGCCAGCAGACGAACAGGGGGGCGATACAATGAGCAGTTCTTC TRBD1 TRBJ2-1 . TRBV6-5
CASSQGYGSSSTDTQYF TGCGCCAGCAGCCAAGGTTATGGCAGTAGTAGCACAGATACGCAGTATTTT . TRBJ2-3 . TRBV4-1
CASSSPREWSPLHF TGTGCCAGCAGTTCCCCCAGGGAGTGGTCACCCCTCCACTTT . TRBJ1-6 . TRBV28
CASSLVPLELAGHYEQYF TGCGCCAGCAGCTTGGTACCCCTGGAGCTAGCGGGACACTACGAGCAGTACTTC TRBD2 TRBJ2-7 . TRBV5-1